A selection of T cell receptor beta chains follows, all from one sample in a study of T-cell memory formation after mild COVID-19. Each CDR3 protein gets one entry after TCRdb re-called the 5' RACE reads with MiXCR. The sample holds approximately 430,000 distinct CDR3 sequences, about 25% seen once. The specimen was PBMCs or a T cell subset sorted from them (not recorded which). The receptors here all came from an adult woman who had mild COVID-19 (a few samples of this study predate the infection). Cell type and time point are not known. The CDR3 runs from the conserved cysteine through the conserved F or W. The D gene is left open where the match is weak. For some rows the clone size is stated as once, few or many, or as a class when expanded; others skip it.

TRBV7-2	.	TRBJ1-4	.	TGTGCCAGCAGCTTAGGAGGGCCTAATGAAAAACTGTTTTTT	CASSLGGPNEKLFF
TRBV29-1	.	TRBJ1-2	few	TGCAGCGTTGATCTTGGGGGAGCTAACTATGGCTACACCTTC	CSVDLGGANYGYTF
TRBV29-1	.	TRBJ1-1	.	TGCAGCGTTGAACACGCAGCAGGGGCTGAAGCTTTCTTT	CSVEHAAGAEAFF
TRBV12-3/TRBV12-4	TRBD1	TRBJ1-2	few	TGTGCCAGCACGGGACAGGGCCGGCTGGGCTACACCTTC	CASTGQGRLGYTF
TRBV7-6	.	TRBJ1-2	few	TGTGCCAGCAGCCTAACTATGGGGGGCCAGGGCTACACCTTC	CASSLTMGGQGYTF
TRBV29-1	.	TRBJ2-2	.	TGCAGCGTTTATAGACAGGACACCGGGGAGCTGTTTTTT	CSVYRQDTGELFF
TRBV19	.	TRBJ1-2	few	TGTGCCAGTAGTAATCTCGGAGGCTACACCTTC	CASSNLGGYTF
TRBV24-1	TRBD2	TRBJ2-2	.	TGTGCCACGGCTAGCGGGGGTGGCACCGGGGAGCTGTTTTTT	CATASGGGTGELFF
TRBV24-1	.	TRBJ2-1	many	TGTGCCACCAGTGACGCGGCAACTAGCACGGATGAGCAGTTCTTC	CATSDAATSTDEQFF
TRBV7-6	TRBD2	TRBJ2-1	.	TGTGCCAGCAGCTTAATAGCGGGCCCCAACAATGAGCAGTTCTTC	CASSLIAGPNNEQFF
TRBV4-2	.	TRBJ1-4	.	TGTGCCAGCAGCCAAGATTTACCCGTTGAAAAACTGTTTTTT	CASSQDLPVEKLFF
TRBV7-9	.	TRBJ2-3	.	TGTGCCAGCAGCTTAGGCGTAAGAGATACGCAGTATTTT	CASSLGVRDTQYF
TRBV7-9	.	TRBJ1-2	few	TGTGCCAGCAGCTTACCGGGACAATCTTATGGCTACACCTTC	CASSLPGQSYGYTF
TRBV3-1	TRBD2	TRBJ2-2	few	TGTGCCAGCAGCCAAGACGTAGTAGCGGGACATACGAACACCGGGGAGCTGTTTTTT	CASSQDVVAGHTNTGELFF
TRBV7-2	.	TRBJ2-5	.	TGTGCCAGCAGCTTATATAGGGAGACCCAGTACTTC	CASSLYRETQYF
TRBV6-5	.	TRBJ2-6	.	TGTGCCAGCAGGAAGGGTTCTGGGGCCAACGTCCTGACTTTC	CASRKGSGANVLTF
TRBV5-1	TRBD2	TRBJ2-2	.	TGCGCCAGCAGCGTTACTAGCGGGGGGAACACCGGGGAGCTGTTTTTT	CASSVTSGGNTGELFF